These 10 T cell receptor beta chains share one sample of origin, sequenced in a study of control samples from healthy donors and cancer patients. Repertoires were generated with immunoSEQ multiplex PCR, while TCRdb's copy carries only in-frame clones and drops some. The data contain roughly 200,000 clones, just under 95% of them seen just once; the ten biggest clones take up approximately 1.4%. Sequences were obtained from blood. The receptors were sampled from a man in his fifties or sixties in good health.

The chain carries TRBV18 and TRBJ1-3, with 9 bases that match TRBD1. Germline V gives CDR1 KGHSH, CDR2 LQKENI. This CDR3 spans 17 amino acids. With V trimmed by 2 bases and J by 0 bases, 5 bases remained unmatched. CDR3 protein: CASSPFGQGLSGNTIYF. The CDR3 DNA reads TGTGCCAGCTCACCATTCGGACAGGGGCTCTCTGGAAACACCATATATTTT.

The genes are TRBV29-1 and TRBJ1-4, with 7 bases aligning to TRBD1. The CDR3 totals 14 residues. V was clipped by 2 bases and J by 5 bases; unmatched bases: 5. Germline loops: CDR1 SQVTM, CDR2 ANQGSEA. CDR3 amino acids: CSVEHLGQNEKLFF. CDR3 nucleotides: TGCAGCGTTGAACACTTGGGACAGAATGAAAAACTGTTTTTT.

The genes are TRBV7-8 and TRBJ2-1; weak D call: TRBD1 (5 bases). The germline V gene has CDR1 SGHVS and CDR2 FQNEAQ. The CDR3 covers 12 residues. Trimming stripped 4 bases from V and 12 bases from J, with 13 bases between. The CDR3 region has the DNA TGTGCCAGCAGCTCCACTGCTCAGGGGCAGTTCTTC. Translating it yields CASSSTAQGQFF.

The gene calls are TRBV23-1 and TRBJ2-2, with D possibly TRBD1 on 6 matching bases. TRBV23-1 qualifies as an ORF whose function is uncertain. The CDR3 is 18 residues long. The V gene lost 4 bases and the J gene lost 1 base, with 19 bases spanning the gap. CDR3 DNA sequence: TGCGCCAGCAGTCTCAATCAGGGGCACCGCGGGAACACCGGGGAGCTGTTTTTT. Translation: CASSLNQGHRGNTGELFF.

This chain joins TRBV18 and TRBJ2-2; D not resolved. Germline assignment: CDR1 KGHSH and CDR2 LQKENI. V lost 2 bases, J lost 2 bases, and 6 bases lay in between. This CDR3 has 14 residues. The CDR3 reads CASSPEQNTGELFF. The CDR3, as DNA: TGTGCCAGCTCACCAGAGCAAAACACCGGGGAGCTGTTTTTT.

The genes are TRBV3-1 (or the pseudogene TRBV3-2) and TRBJ2-3; 7 positions agree with TRBD1. The trim removed 0 bases at V and 4 bases at J, leaving 10 bases unmatched. CDR3 length: 17 residues. Germline CDR1 and CDR2: LGHDT and YNNKEL (reference sequence). CDR3 DNA sequence: TGTGCCAGCAGCCAAGATTTACAGGGGCGTGGGCCAGATACGCAGTATTTT. It specifies CASSQDLQGRGPDTQYF.

The chain uses TRBV5-1 and TRBJ2-3; 8 bases agree with TRBD2. V gave up 3 bases and J gave up 8 bases; unmatched junction bases: 11. CDR1 is SGHRS and CDR2 is YFSETQ in the germline V gene. This CDR3 has 15 amino acids. This CDR3 is CASSSPGTRGATQYF. The CDR3, as DNA: TGCGCCAGCAGCTCTCCCGGGACTAGAGGCGCTACGCAGTATTTT.

Only one count was recorded for this clone. The chain joins TRBV4-1 to TRBJ1-4, with 12 bases fitting TRBD1. The V gene end was trimmed by 0 bases and the J gene end by 2 bases; junction bases not matched to a gene: 7. CDR3 length: 19 amino acids. Germline V gene sequence: CDR1 MGHRA, CDR2 YSYEKL. CDR3 residues: CASSQDAGTGGLTNEKLFF. The DNA for the CDR3 is TGCGCCAGCAGCCAAGATGCCGGGACAGGGGGCTTGACTAATGAAAAACTGTTTTTT.

V and J are TRBV7-2 and TRBJ2-5; 10 nucleotides agree with TRBD2. V trimming: 8 bases; J trimming: 7 bases; junction bases outside the gene matches: 16. The CDR3 consists of 16 residues. The germline CDR1 and CDR2 sequences are SGHTA and FQGNSA. In DNA, the CDR3 is TGTGCCAGCGGCGGAGGGCTAGCGGGGGCCTCAGGGACCCAGTACTTC. Amino acid sequence: CASGGGLAGASGTQYF.

V and J are TRBV20-1 and TRBJ1-1; D is unresolved. This CDR3 is built from 10 residues. V was trimmed by 3 bases and J by 3 bases, leaving 2 bases between them. Germline V gene lookup returns CDR1 DFQATT and CDR2 SNEGSKA (reference sequence). The CDR3 sequence: CSASYTEAFF. For the CDR3, the DNA is TGCAGTGCTAGTTACACTGAAGCTTTCTTT.